This paragraph reports one T cell receptor (beta chain). Its antigen is undetermined. The treatment: 15 to 20 received Ad26.COV2.S at low or high dose, single or two shots; 5 received placebo; per-sample allocation not given. It was on day 63 after the first vaccine or placebo injection that samples were taken. Within Boston, the person who donated was an adult of 18-55 years. J was trimmed by 8 bases and V by 0 bases; bases with no gene match: 9. This CDR3 contains 15 residues. Germline CDR1 reads GTSNPN; CDR2 reads SVGIG (reference sequence). Profiled with immunoSEQ multiplex PCR; TCRdb holds only in-frame clones, not every one. The sample holds almost 400,000 clones, 75% to 90% seen once. This sample is part of a study of Ad26.COV2.S vaccination and SARS-CoV-2 variants. Study as a whole: Administration of Ad26.COV2.S was intramuscular, either once or twice 56 days apart. Regarding the study as a whole: Vaccine recipients posted higher spike-specific TCR breadth than their placebo counterparts.

The source of this sequence is a person aged 18-60 years who received the Ad26.COV2.S COVID-19 vaccine or a placebo. Sequencing used peripheral blood, obtained in a trial of Ad26.COV2.S vaccine versus placebo. The chain employs TRBV30 and TRBJ1-4; 7 bases align to TRBD1. Written as DNA, the CDR3 is TGTGCCTGGAGTGTTGGACAGGCCCGAGGAGAAAAACTGTTTTTT. It codes for CAWSVGQARGEKLFF.